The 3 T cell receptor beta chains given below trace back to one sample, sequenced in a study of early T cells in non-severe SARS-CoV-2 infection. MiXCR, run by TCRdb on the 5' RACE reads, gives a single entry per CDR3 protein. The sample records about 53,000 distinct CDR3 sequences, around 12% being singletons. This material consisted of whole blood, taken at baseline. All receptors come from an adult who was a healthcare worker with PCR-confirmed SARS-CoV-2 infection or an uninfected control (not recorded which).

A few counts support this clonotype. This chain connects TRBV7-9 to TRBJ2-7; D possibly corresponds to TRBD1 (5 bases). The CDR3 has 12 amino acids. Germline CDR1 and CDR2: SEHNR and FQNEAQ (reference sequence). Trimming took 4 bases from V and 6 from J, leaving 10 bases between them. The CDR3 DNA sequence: TGTGCCAGCAGCTCCCAAGACAGCGAGCAGTACTTC. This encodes CASSSQDSEQYF.

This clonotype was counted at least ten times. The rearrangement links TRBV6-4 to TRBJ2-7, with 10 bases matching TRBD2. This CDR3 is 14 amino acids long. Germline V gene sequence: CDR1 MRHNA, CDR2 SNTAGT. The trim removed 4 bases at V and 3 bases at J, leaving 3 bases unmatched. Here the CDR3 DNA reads TGTGCCAGCAGTGCTAGCGGGAGCAGCTACGAGCAGTACTTC. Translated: CASSASGSSYEQYF.

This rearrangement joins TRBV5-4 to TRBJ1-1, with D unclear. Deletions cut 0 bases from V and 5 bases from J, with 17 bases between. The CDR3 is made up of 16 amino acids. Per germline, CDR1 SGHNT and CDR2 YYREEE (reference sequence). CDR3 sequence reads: CASSLGGQEMGTEAFF. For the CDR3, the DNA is TGTGCCAGCAGCTTGGGAGGGCAGGAAATGGGAACTGAAGCTTTCTTT.